This is a list of T cell receptor beta chains from one sample in a study of radiation and T cells in renal cell carcinoma. The data were produced by immunoSEQ multiplex PCR, yet TCRdb's version contains in-frame clones alone and is incomplete. The table lists about 150,000 clones, about 91% of them singletons. The source was blood, collected from a patient whose treatment included radiotherapy and nephrectomy. Source of these receptors: a woman aged 45-60 years with renal cell carcinoma. Each CDR3 is given with its conserved first and last residue. The order of the fields is clone size, V gene, J gene, D gene, CDR3 DNA, CDR3 protein. A D gene is named only where the DNA matches it firmly. The listing skips clone size in some rows; elsewhere it reads once, few, many or a size class.

clone size: .; V gene: TRBV9; J gene: TRBJ1-6; D gene: .; CDR3 DNA: TGTGCCAGCAGCGTAGGGGGACCGAGCTCCTATAATTCACCCCTCCACTTT; CDR3 protein: CASSVGGPSSYNSPLHF
clone size: .; V gene: TRBV7-2; J gene: TRBJ2-7; D gene: .; CDR3 DNA: TGTGCCAGCAGCTTGACAGCCTACGAGCAGTACTTC; CDR3 protein: CASSLTAYEQYF
clone size: .; V gene: TRBV6-1; J gene: TRBJ2-7; D gene: TRBD1; CDR3 DNA: TGTGCCAGCAGGGCCCCGACAGGGGGTCGCGACGAGCAGTACTTC; CDR3 protein: CASRAPTGGRDEQYF
clone size: .; V gene: TRBV30; J gene: TRBJ2-2; D gene: .; CDR3 DNA: TGTGCCTGGTCAGGGAGGCCCGGGGAGCTGTTTTTT; CDR3 protein: CAWSGRPGELFF
clone size: .; V gene: TRBV5-8; J gene: TRBJ2-5; D gene: .; CDR3 DNA: TGTGCCAGCAGCTCCTCTCTGGGCCGGGGGCCGGAGACCCAGTACTTC; CDR3 protein: CASSSSLGRGPETQYF
clone size: .; V gene: TRBV7-7; J gene: TRBJ2-5; D gene: .; CDR3 DNA: TGTGCTAGCAGCTTAGAACTACAGGGTTCCGAACTCCAAGAGACCCAGTACTTC; CDR3 protein: CASSLELQGSELQETQYF
clone size: once; V gene: TRBV9; J gene: TRBJ1-4; D gene: TRBD1; CDR3 DNA: TGTGCCAGCAGCTCCGAACCGGAGACAGGGCGGCTGTTTTTT; CDR3 protein: CASSSEPETGRLFF
clone size: .; V gene: TRBV6-5; J gene: TRBJ2-7; D gene: TRBD1; CDR3 DNA: TGTGCCAGCAGTTACTTATCCGGGACAGGGGACGAGCAGTACTTC; CDR3 protein: CASSYLSGTGDEQYF
clone size: .; V gene: TRBV4-1; J gene: TRBJ2-6; D gene: TRBD2; CDR3 DNA: TGCGCCAGCAGCCAAGGGCGGGGGTTTACTGGGGCCAACGTCCTGACTTTC; CDR3 protein: CASSQGRGFTGANVLTF
clone size: .; V gene: TRBV13; J gene: TRBJ2-1; D gene: .; CDR3 DNA: TGTGCCAGCAGCCTTAACCGGGCTCGGCAGTTCTTC; CDR3 protein: CASSLNRARQFF
clone size: .; V gene: TRBV5-1; J gene: TRBJ1-6; D gene: TRBD1; CDR3 DNA: TGCGCCAGCAGCCTCCGGGACAGGGGTTCACCCCTCCACTTT; CDR3 protein: CASSLRDRGSPLHF
clone size: .; V gene: TRBV4-2; J gene: TRBJ2-3; D gene: TRBD2; CDR3 DNA: TGTGCCAGCAGCCCGGGGGGAGCGGGGGTTACCACAGATACGCAGTATTTT; CDR3 protein: CASSPGGAGVTTDTQYF
clone size: .; V gene: TRBV30; J gene: TRBJ2-3; D gene: TRBD1; CDR3 DNA: TGTGCCTGGAGAGGGACAGGGGAAATTTCGCAGTATTTT; CDR3 protein: CAWRGTGEISQYF
clone size: .; V gene: TRBV30; J gene: TRBJ1-5; D gene: .; CDR3 DNA: TGTGCCTGGAGTATCCCGGGTCAGCCCCAGCATTTT; CDR3 protein: CAWSIPGQPQHF
clone size: .; V gene: TRBV4-1; J gene: TRBJ1-2; D gene: TRBD1; CDR3 DNA: TGCGCCAGCGGGTACAGGGGGCGCGACTATGGCTACACCTTC; CDR3 protein: CASGYRGRDYGYTF
clone size: .; V gene: TRBV6-5; J gene: TRBJ2-5; D gene: TRBD1; CDR3 DNA: TGTGCCAGCAGTAACGGGGACAGGGGAGAGACCCAGTACTTC; CDR3 protein: CASSNGDRGETQYF
clone size: .; V gene: TRBV7-2; J gene: TRBJ1-4; D gene: .; CDR3 DNA: TGTGCCAGCAGCTGGGACACCCATGAAAAACTGTTTTTT; CDR3 protein: CASSWDTHEKLFF
clone size: .; V gene: TRBV7-2; J gene: TRBJ2-1; D gene: TRBD2; CDR3 DNA: TGTGCCAGCAGCTTGGAGTCCGGGGGGGTGTACGAGCAGTTCTTC; CDR3 protein: CASSLESGGVYEQFF
clone size: .; V gene: TRBV7-2; J gene: TRBJ2-1; D gene: TRBD1; CDR3 DNA: TGTGCCAGCCAACGACCAGGGGGTAATGAGCAGTTCTTC; CDR3 protein: CASQRPGGNEQFF
clone size: .; V gene: TRBV7-2; J gene: TRBJ2-3; D gene: TRBD2; CDR3 DNA: TGTGCCAGCAGCCCAAGGGGACTAGCGGGGGGGATAGATACGCAGTATTTT; CDR3 protein: CASSPRGLAGGIDTQYF
clone size: .; V gene: TRBV6-1; J gene: TRBJ2-7; D gene: TRBD2; CDR3 DNA: TGTGCCAGCAGTTCCGGGACTATTAGCGAGCAGTACTTC; CDR3 protein: CASSSGTISEQYF
clone size: once; V gene: TRBV19; J gene: TRBJ2-7; D gene: TRBD1; CDR3 DNA: TGTGCCAGTAGTCCCGGGACAGGGACCTACGAGCAGTACTTC; CDR3 protein: CASSPGTGTYEQYF
clone size: .; V gene: TRBV15; J gene: TRBJ2-1; D gene: .; CDR3 DNA: TGTGCCACCAGCAGCGTCGGGGCCCCCTACAATGAGCAGTTCTTC; CDR3 protein: CATSSVGAPYNEQFF
clone size: .; V gene: TRBV7-2; J gene: TRBJ2-3; D gene: .; CDR3 DNA: TGTGCCAGCAGCTCCCCTCTAGAGACGGGTACGCAGTATTTT; CDR3 protein: CASSSPLETGTQYF
clone size: .; V gene: TRBV7-7; J gene: TRBJ2-5; D gene: TRBD2; CDR3 DNA: TGTGCTAGCAGCTTAGAGCTAGCGGGGGGAGAGACCCAGTACTTC; CDR3 protein: CASSLELAGGETQYF
clone size: .; V gene: TRBV5-1; J gene: TRBJ2-7; D gene: .; CDR3 DNA: TGCGCCAGCAGCTTGACGCCGGGAAAAAACTACGAGCAGTACTTC; CDR3 protein: CASSLTPGKNYEQYF
clone size: .; V gene: TRBV18; J gene: TRBJ2-5; D gene: TRBD1; CDR3 DNA: TGTGCCAGCTCACCGGGACAGGGAGAGACCCAGTACTTC; CDR3 protein: CASSPGQGETQYF